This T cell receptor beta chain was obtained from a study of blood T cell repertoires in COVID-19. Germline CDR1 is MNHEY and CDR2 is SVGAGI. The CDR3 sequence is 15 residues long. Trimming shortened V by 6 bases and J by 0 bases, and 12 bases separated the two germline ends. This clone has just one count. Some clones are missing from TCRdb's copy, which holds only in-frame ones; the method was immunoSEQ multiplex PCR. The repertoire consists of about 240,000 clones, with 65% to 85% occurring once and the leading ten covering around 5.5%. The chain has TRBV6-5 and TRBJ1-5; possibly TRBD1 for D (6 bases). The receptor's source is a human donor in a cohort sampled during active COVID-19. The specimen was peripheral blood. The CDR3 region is CASRNRANSNQPQHF. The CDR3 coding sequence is TGTGCCAGCAGAAACAGGGCAAATAGCAATCAGCCCCAGCATTTT.